The present T cell receptor beta chain was sequenced within a study of shared clonotypes between healthy human individuals. Study-level findings and limits: Against clonotypes common to all four donors, non-shared ones had lower generation probabilities.

CDR1 SGHAT and CDR2 FQNNGV come from the germline V gene. The CDR3 covers 16 residues. The ends lost 2 bases at V and 3 bases at J; junction bases unmatched: 7. On this clone itself: What it binds is not known.

The protocol was immunoSEQ multiplex PCR, while the TCRdb copy is restricted to in-frame clones and leaves out a portion. The sample lists over 700,000 clones, just under 75% occurring once. The rearrangement joins TRBV11-2 to TRBJ1-5, with 7 bases lining up with TRBD1. Sequencing was performed on memory CD4+ T cells sorted from blood. Stated subset: CD45RA-negative fraction. The source is a woman under 40 in good health. The CDR3, as DNA: TGTGCCAGCAGCTTAAACCCAGGGGGAAACAATCAGCCCCAGCATTTT. Translated, it gives CASSLNPGGNNQPQHF.